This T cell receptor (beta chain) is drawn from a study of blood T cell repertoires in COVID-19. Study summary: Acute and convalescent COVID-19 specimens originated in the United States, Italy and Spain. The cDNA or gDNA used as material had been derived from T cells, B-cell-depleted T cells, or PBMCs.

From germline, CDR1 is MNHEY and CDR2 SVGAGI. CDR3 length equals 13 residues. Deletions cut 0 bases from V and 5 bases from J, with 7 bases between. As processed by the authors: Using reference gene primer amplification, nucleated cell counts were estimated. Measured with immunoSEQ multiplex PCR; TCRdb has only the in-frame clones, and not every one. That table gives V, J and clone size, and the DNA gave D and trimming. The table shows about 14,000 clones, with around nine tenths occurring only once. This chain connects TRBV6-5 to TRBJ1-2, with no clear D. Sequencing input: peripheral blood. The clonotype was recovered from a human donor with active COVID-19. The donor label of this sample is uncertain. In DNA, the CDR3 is TGTGCCAGCAGTTACTCAGGAGGGTATGGCTACACCTTC. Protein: CASSYSGGYGYTF.